This TCR beta chain was captured in a study of prognosis after radiotherapy for stage I lung cancer. Study-level information: Enrollment began in 2018 and ended in 2019; the enrolled patients had stage I non-small cell lung cancer.

The count of this clonotype is one. Its matching antigen is unknown. Overall study results and limits: Lower Shannon entropy after stereotactic body radiation therapy was observed in patients who went on to develop distant metastases.

Multiplex PCR in two rounds served to amplify TCR beta CDR3 from genomic DNA. Every TRBV and TRBJ gene had its own specific primer in first-round PCR. TCRdb reanalysed the multiplex PCR reads using MiXCR and keeps one entry per CDR3 protein. Among approximately 30,000 distinct CDR3 sequences listed, more than 25% were seen once. Germline CDR1 and CDR2: KGHDR and SFDVKD. The germline V and J ends were trimmed by 12 bases and 3 bases, with 29 bases remaining between them. This CDR3 comprises 17 residues. The TCR sequence derives from a donor at least 50 years old with non-small cell lung cancer. The rearrangement uses TRBV24-1 and TRBJ2-7; unclear D gene. The specimen comprised PBMCs, sampled before or after stereotactic body radiation therapy (not recorded which). DNA for the CDR3: TGTGCCGACCCAAACGATACTACTAAGGGCGATCTCTACGAGCAGTACTTC. It is translated as CADPNDTTKGDLYEQYF.